A selection of T cell receptor beta chains follows, all from one sample in a study of blood T cell repertoires in COVID-19. Profiled with immunoSEQ multiplex PCR; TCRdb holds only in-frame clones, not every one. Of roughly 220,000 clones in the sample, approximately 85% were seen once. Sequenced: peripheral blood. The receptors here all came from a woman older than 75 with COVID-19, enrolled during active disease. Both conserved end residues are part of each CDR3. The D gene is left open where the match is weak. Expanded clones are given a class, and other clones once, few, many or no size at all.

clone_size	v_call	j_call	d_call	cdr3_aa	cdr3_nt
NA	TRBV5-5	TRBJ2-5	NA	CASSFRDPLETQYF	TGTGCCAGCAGCTTCCGGGATCCCCTCGAGACCCAGTACTTC
NA	TRBV6-5	TRBJ1-1	NA	CASSRGGIMNTEAFF	TGTGCCAGCAGCCGGGGCGGGATCATGAACACTGAAGCTTTCTTT
NA	TRBV10-1	TRBJ1-1	NA	CASSPHGMNTEAFF	TGCGCCAGCAGCCCGCATGGCATGAACACTGAAGCTTTCTTT
NA	TRBV4-1	TRBJ1-6	NA	CASRKTSNSDNSPLHF	TGCGCCAGCAGAAAGACAAGCAATTCCGATAATTCACCCCTCCACTTT
NA	TRBV5-1	TRBJ2-3	NA	CASSLGGTQYF	TGCGCCAGCAGCTTGGGCGGTACGCAGTATTTT
NA	TRBV30	TRBJ1-5	TRBD1	CAWSVVGGSQPQHF	TGTGCCTGGAGTGTAGTAGGGGGCAGTCAGCCCCAGCATTTT
NA	TRBV6-1	TRBJ1-2	NA	CASSEALQRYGYTF	TGTGCCAGCAGTGAAGCGTTACAGAGATATGGCTACACCTTC
NA	TRBV3-1/TRBV3-2	TRBJ2-7	NA	CASSLQGGTYEQYF	TGTGCCAGCAGCCTCCAGGGGGGCACCTACGAGCAGTACTTC
NA	TRBV30	TRBJ1-1	TRBD1	CAWHRGGNTEAFF	TGTGCCTGGCACAGGGGGGGAAACACTGAAGCTTTCTTT
NA	TRBV13	TRBJ2-2	TRBD2	CASSPKGGRRTGELFF	TGTGCCAGCAGCCCAAAGGGCGGGAGGCGGACCGGGGAGCTGTTTTTT
NA	TRBV19	TRBJ2-3	TRBD2	CASSIGGGTDTQYF	TGTGCCAGTAGTATCGGGGGGGGCACAGATACGCAGTATTTT
NA	TRBV2	TRBJ1-5	NA	CASSEEAQNQPQHF	TGTGCCAGCAGTGAAGAGGCACAGAATCAGCCCCAGCATTTT
NA	TRBV28	TRBJ2-7	TRBD2	CASTLAGGPYEQYF	TGTGCCAGCACTCTGGCGGGAGGGCCCTACGAGCAGTACTTC
NA	TRBV11-2	TRBJ1-2	TRBD1	CASSLGQGVYGYTF	TGTGCCAGCAGCTTAGGACAGGGGGTCTATGGCTACACCTTC
NA	TRBV27	TRBJ1-4	TRBD1	CASSSWTGDPTNEKLFF	TGTGCCAGCAGCTCCTGGACAGGGGATCCAACTAATGAAAAACTGTTTTTT
NA	TRBV7-2	TRBJ1-4	NA	CASSSGYANEKLFF	TGTGCCAGCAGCTCCGGTTATGCTAATGAAAAACTGTTTTTT
NA	TRBV9	TRBJ2-1	TRBD1	CASSVRGQALSTYVHEQFF	TGTGCCAGCAGCGTGAGGGGACAGGCATTATCTACGTACGTGCATGAGCAGTTCTTC
NA	TRBV5-1	TRBJ2-3	NA	CASSLGGTTDTQYF	TGCGCCAGCAGCTTAGGGGGAACCACAGATACGCAGTATTTT
NA	TRBV27	TRBJ2-5	TRBD2	CASSPPGGGPLETQYF	TGTGCCAGCAGTCCGCCTGGGGGGGGACCTTTAGAGACCCAGTACTTC
few	TRBV9	TRBJ2-5	NA	CASSWGLGTLWQETQYF	TGTGCCAGCAGCTGGGGGCTCGGGACCTTGTGGCAAGAGACCCAGTACTTC
NA	TRBV7-7	TRBJ2-7	NA	CASSLGGGVQYF	TGTGCTAGCAGCTTAGGAGGGGGGGTGCAGTACTTC
NA	TRBV20-1	TRBJ2-4	NA	CSRGAKNIQYF	TGCAGCCGGGGAGCCAAAAACATTCAGTACTTC
NA	TRBV7-8	TRBJ1-1	NA	CASRIQGYTEAFF	TGTGCCAGCAGGATACAGGGCTACACTGAAGCTTTCTTT
NA	TRBV7-9	TRBJ2-5	NA	CASSFGLTGAQETQYF	TGTGCCAGCAGCTTCGGGTTGACAGGCGCTCAAGAGACCCAGTACTTC
NA	TRBV6-2/TRBV6-3	TRBJ1-2	NA	CASSYRRGRQEWVHYGYTF	TGTGCCAGCAGTTACCGCAGGGGTCGCCAGGAGTGGGTGCACTATGGCTACACCTTC
NA	TRBV29-1	TRBJ1-2	TRBD1	CSVVGTGGGGYTF	TGCAGCGTTGTAGGGACAGGGGGAGGAGGCTACACCTTC
NA	TRBV28	TRBJ1-3	NA	CASSPQGSSGNTIYF	TGTGCCAGCAGTCCTCAGGGGAGCTCTGGAAACACCATATATTTT
NA	TRBV4-2	TRBJ1-2	NA	CASSQDRAGEGRDYGYTF	TGTGCCAGCAGCCAAGATCGGGCCGGGGAGGGTCGGGACTATGGCTACACCTTC
NA	TRBV7-9	TRBJ2-2	NA	CASSLAGRGTGELFF	TGTGCCAGCAGCTTAGCGGGCCGGGGAACCGGGGAGCTGTTTTTT
NA	TRBV7-9	TRBJ1-2	NA	CASSSTDNYGYTF	TGTGCCAGCAGCTCGACAGATAACTATGGCTACACCTTC
NA	TRBV19	TRBJ2-7	NA	CASSRVQGSTYEQYF	TGTGCCAGTAGTAGAGTACAGGGATCGACCTACGAGCAGTACTTC
NA	TRBV7-9	TRBJ2-5	TRBD1	CASSWGQSEETQYF	TGTGCCAGCAGCTGGGGACAGTCAGAAGAGACCCAGTACTTC
NA	TRBV10-3	TRBJ2-5	TRBD2	CAISDPPGAGGQETQYF	TGTGCCATCAGTGACCCCCCCGGAGCGGGGGGCCAAGAGACCCAGTACTTC
NA	TRBV2	TRBJ2-7	TRBD1	CASRSRGQLSYEQYF	TGTGCCAGCAGAAGTCGGGGACAGTTAAGTTACGAGCAGTACTTC
NA	TRBV5-1	TRBJ1-2	NA	CASRAGGNYGYTF	TGCGCCAGCAGGGCAGGAGGGAACTATGGCTACACCTTC
NA	TRBV27	TRBJ2-7	NA	CASSLGQGGGEQYF	TGTGCCAGCAGTTTAGGTCAGGGGGGTGGAGAGCAGTACTTC
NA	TRBV29-1	TRBJ2-5	NA	CSVEGAQETQYF	TGCAGCGTTGAGGGGGCCCAAGAGACCCAGTACTTC
NA	TRBV30	TRBJ2-2	TRBD2	CAWRRTSVGELFF	TGTGCCTGGAGAAGGACTAGCGTGGGGGAGCTGTTTTTT
NA	TRBV9	TRBJ2-3	TRBD2	CASTLRGVPDTQYF	TGTGCCAGCACCCTCCGGGGGGTCCCAGATACGCAGTATTTT
few	TRBV10-2	TRBJ2-7	NA	CASSENQGYEQYF	TGCGCCAGCAGTGAGAATCAGGGATACGAGCAGTACTTC
NA	TRBV30	TRBJ1-4	NA	CAWSVRGLATNEKLFF	TGTGCCTGGAGTGTACGAGGATTAGCAACTAATGAAAAACTGTTTTTT
NA	TRBV5-4	TRBJ2-4	NA	CASSGRGTPNIQYF	TGTGCCAGCAGCGGCCGTGGGACTCCGAACATTCAGTACTTC
NA	TRBV7-2	TRBJ1-3	NA	CASSLGQGGNTIYF	TGTGCCAGCAGCTTAGGGCAGGGGGGAAACACCATATATTTT
NA	TRBV27	TRBJ1-6	TRBD1	CASSFRQGSPLHF	TGTGCCAGCAGTTTCCGACAGGGGTCACCCCTCCACTTT
NA	TRBV29-1	TRBJ2-3	TRBD2	CSVEGLAGRTDTQYF	TGCAGCGTTGAGGGGCTAGCGGGACGCACAGATACGCAGTATTTT
NA	TRBV7-9	TRBJ2-1	TRBD2	CASSHAGVYNEQFF	TGTGCCAGCAGTCACGCGGGGGTCTACAATGAGCAGTTCTTC
NA	TRBV10-3	TRBJ2-5	NA	CAISARAGEETQYF	TGTGCCATCAGTGCCCGGGCAGGGGAAGAGACCCAGTACTTC